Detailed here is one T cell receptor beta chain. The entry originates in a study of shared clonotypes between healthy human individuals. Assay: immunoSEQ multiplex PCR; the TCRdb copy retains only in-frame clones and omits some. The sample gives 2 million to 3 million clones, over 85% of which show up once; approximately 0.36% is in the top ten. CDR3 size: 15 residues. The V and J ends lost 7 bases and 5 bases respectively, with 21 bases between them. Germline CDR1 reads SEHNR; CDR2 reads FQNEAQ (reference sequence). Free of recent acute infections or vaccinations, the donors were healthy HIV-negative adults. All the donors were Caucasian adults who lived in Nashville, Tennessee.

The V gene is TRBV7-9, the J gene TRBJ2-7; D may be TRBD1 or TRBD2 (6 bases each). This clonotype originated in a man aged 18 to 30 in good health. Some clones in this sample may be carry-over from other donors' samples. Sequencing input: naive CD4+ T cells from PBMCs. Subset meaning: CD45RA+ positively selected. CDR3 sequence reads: CASTRSGGRGDEQYF. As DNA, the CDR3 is TGTGCCAGCACCCGATCGGGCGGAAGGGGGGACGAGCAGTACTTC.